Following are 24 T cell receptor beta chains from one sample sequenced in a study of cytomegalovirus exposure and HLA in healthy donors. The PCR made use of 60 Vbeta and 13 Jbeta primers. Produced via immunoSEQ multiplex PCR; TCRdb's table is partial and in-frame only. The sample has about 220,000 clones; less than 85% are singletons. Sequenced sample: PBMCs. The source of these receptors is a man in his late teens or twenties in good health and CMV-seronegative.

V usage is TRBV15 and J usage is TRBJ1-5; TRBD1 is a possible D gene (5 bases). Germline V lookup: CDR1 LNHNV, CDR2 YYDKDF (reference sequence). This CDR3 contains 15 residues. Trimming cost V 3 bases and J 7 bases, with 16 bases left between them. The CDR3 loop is CATSSQGGVGQPQHF. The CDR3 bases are TGTGCCACCAGCAGCCAGGGTGGTGTGGGCCAGCCCCAGCATTTT.

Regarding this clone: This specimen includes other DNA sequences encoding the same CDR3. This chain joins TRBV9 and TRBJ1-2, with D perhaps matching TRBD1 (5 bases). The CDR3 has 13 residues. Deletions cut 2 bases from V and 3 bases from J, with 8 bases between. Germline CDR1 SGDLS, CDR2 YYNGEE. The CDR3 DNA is TGTGCCAGCAGCGTTGGGGGGGACTATGGCTACACCTTC. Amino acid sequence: CASSVGGDYGYTF.

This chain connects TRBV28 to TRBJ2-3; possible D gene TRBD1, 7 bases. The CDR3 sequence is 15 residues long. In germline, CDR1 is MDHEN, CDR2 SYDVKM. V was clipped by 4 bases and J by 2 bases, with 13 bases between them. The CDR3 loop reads CASSWAGGTTDTQYF. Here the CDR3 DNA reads TGTGCCAGCAGTTGGGCAGGGGGGACCACAGATACGCAGTATTTT.

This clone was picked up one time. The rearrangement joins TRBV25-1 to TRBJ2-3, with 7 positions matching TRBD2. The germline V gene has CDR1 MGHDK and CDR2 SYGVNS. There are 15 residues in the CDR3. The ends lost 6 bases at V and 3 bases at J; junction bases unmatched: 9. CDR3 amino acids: CASRRTGLSTDTQYF. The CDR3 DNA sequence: TGTGCCAGCAGGCGCACGGGACTATCAACAGATACGCAGTATTTT.

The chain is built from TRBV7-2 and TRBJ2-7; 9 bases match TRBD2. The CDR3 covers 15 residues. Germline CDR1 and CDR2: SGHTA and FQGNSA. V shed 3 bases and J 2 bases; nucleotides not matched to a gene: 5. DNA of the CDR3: TGTGCCAGCAGCTTCGGACTAGCGCCCACCTACGAGCAGTACTTC. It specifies CASSFGLAPTYEQYF.

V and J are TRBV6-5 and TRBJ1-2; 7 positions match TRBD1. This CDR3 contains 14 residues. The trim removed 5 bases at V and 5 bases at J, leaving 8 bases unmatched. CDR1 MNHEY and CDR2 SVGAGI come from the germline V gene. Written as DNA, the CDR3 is TGTGCCAGCAGTGAGTGGGGACAGTTTTATGGCTACACCTTC. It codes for CASSEWGQFYGYTF.

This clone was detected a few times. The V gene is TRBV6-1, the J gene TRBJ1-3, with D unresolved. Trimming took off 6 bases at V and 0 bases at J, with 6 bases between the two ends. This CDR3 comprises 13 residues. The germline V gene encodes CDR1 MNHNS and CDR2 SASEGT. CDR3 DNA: TGTGCCAGCAGGGTGGCCTCTGGAAACACCATATATTTT. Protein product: CASRVASGNTIYF.

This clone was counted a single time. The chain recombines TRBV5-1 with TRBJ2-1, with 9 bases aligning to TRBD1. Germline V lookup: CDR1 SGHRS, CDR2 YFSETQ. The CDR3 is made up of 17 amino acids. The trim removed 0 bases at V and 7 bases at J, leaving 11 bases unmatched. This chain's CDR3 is CASSLVGTGTNGNEQFF. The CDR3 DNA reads TGCGCCAGCAGCTTGGTCGGGACAGGGACTAATGGTAATGAGCAGTTCTTC.

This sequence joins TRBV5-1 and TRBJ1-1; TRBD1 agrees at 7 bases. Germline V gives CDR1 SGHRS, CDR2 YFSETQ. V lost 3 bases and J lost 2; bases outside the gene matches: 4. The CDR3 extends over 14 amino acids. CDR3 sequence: CASSSGTANTEAFF. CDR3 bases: TGCGCCAGCAGCTCTGGGACAGCAAACACTGAAGCTTTCTTT.

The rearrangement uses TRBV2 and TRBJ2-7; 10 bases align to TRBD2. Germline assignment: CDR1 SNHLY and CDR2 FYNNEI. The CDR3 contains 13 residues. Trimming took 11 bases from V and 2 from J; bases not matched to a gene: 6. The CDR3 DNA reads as TGTGCCGGAGCGGGAGGGCCGACCTACGAGCAGTACTTC. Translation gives CAGAGGPTYEQYF.

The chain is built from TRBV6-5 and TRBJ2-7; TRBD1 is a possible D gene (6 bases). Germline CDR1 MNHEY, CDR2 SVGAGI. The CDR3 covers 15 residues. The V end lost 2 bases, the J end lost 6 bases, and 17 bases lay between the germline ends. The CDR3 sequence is CASSYRWGPPVEQYF. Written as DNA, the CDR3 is TGTGCCAGCAGTTACCGGTGGGGGCCCCCCGTCGAGCAGTACTTC.

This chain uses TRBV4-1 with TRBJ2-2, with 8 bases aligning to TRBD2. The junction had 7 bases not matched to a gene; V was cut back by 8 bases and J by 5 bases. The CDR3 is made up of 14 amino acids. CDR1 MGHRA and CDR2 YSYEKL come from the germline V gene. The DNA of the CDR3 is TGCGCCAGCCGGGGGGGAGTGGGGACCGGGGAGCTGTTTTTT. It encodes CASRGGVGTGELFF.

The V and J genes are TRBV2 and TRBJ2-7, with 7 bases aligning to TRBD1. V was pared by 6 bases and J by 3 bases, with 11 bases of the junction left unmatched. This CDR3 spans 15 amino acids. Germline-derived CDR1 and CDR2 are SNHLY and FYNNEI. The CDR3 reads CASRYRDRGGYEQYF. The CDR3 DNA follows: TGTGCCAGCAGGTACCGGGACAGAGGAGGCTACGAGCAGTACTTC.

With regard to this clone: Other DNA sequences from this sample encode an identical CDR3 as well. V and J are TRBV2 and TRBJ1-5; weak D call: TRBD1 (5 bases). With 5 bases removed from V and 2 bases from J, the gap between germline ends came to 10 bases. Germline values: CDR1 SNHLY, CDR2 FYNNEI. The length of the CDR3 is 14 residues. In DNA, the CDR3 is TGTGCCAGCAGTTCACGGGGGGGCAATCAGCCCCAGCATTTT. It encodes CASSSRGGNQPQHF.

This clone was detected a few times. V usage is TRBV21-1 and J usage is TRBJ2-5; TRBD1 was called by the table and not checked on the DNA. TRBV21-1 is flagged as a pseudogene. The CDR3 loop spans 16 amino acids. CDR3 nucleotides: TGTGCCAGCAGCAAATTGCCTAAAACAGGGCGGGAGACCCAGTACTTC. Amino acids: CASSKLPKTGRETQYF.

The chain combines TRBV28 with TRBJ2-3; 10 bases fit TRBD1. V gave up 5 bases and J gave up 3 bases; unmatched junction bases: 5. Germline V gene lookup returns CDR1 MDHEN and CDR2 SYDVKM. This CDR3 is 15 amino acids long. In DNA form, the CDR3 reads TGTGCCAGCAGTACCCGGGACAGGGGAACAGATACGCAGTATTTT. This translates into CASSTRDRGTDTQYF.

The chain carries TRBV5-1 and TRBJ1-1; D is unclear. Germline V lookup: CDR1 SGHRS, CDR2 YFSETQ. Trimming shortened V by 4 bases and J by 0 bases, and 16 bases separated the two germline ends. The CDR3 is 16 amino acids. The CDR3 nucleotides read TGCGCCAGCAGCCTCCAGGCAGTCAATTTGAACACTGAAGCTTTCTTT. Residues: CASSLQAVNLNTEAFF.

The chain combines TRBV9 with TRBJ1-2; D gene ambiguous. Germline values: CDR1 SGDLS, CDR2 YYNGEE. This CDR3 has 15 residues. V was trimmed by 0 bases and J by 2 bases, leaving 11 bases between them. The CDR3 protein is CASSVGQVVNYGYTF. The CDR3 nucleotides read TGTGCCAGCAGCGTAGGTCAGGTCGTCAACTATGGCTACACCTTC. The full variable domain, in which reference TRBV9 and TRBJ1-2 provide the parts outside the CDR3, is DSGVTQTPKHLITATGQRVTLRCSPRSGDLSVYWYQQSLDQGLQFLIQYYNGEERAKGNILERFSAQQFPDLHSELNLSSLELGDSALYFCASSVGQVVNYGYTFGSGTRLTVV.

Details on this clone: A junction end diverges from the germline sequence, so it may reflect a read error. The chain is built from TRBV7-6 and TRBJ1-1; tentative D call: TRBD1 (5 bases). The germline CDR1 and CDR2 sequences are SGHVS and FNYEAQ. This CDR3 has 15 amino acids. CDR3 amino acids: CASSLNQGMNTEVFF. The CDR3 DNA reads TGTGCCAGCAGCCTTAACCAGGGTATGAACACTGAAGTTTTCTTT.

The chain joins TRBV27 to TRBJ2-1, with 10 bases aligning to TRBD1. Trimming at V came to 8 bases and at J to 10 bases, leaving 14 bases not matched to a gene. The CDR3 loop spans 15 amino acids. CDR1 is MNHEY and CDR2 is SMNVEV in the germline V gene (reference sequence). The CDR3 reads CASGGPGTGVPEQFF. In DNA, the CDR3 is TGTGCCAGCGGGGGTCCCGGGACAGGGGTTCCCGAGCAGTTCTTC.

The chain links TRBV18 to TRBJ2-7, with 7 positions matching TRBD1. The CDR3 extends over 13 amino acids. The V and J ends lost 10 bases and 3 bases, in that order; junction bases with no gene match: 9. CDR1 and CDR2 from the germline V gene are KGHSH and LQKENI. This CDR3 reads CATKTGKYYEQYF. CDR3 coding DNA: TGTGCCACCAAGACAGGGAAGTACTACGAGCAGTACTTC.

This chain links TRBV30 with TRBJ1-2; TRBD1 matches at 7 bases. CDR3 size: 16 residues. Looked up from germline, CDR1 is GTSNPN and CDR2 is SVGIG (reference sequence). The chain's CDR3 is CASVTGKYGEGYGYTF. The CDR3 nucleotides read TGTGCTTCCGTGACAGGGAAGTACGGAGAGGGCTATGGCTACACCTTC.

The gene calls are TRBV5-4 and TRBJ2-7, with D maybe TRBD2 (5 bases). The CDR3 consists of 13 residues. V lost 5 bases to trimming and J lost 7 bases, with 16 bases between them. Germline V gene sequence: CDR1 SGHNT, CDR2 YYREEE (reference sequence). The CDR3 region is CASSNGPPGEQYF. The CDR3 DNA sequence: TGTGCCAGCAGTAACGGGCCTCCGGGAGAGCAGTACTTC.

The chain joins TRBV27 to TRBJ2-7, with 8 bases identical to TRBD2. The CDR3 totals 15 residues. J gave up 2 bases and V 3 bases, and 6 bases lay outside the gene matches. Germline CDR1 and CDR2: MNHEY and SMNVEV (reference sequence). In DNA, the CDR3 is TGTGCCAGCAGTTTCACGAGCGGGAGTCCCTACGAGCAGTACTTC. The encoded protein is CASSFTSGSPYEQYF.